Shown below are 2 T cell receptor beta chains from a single sample sequenced in a study of persistence of HIV-infected CD4 T cells. The libraries were made with immunoSEQ version 4 in survey mode. Sequencing used immunoSEQ multiplex PCR; TCRdb keeps in-frame clones, though not all of them. This sample yields more than 8,500 clones, of which more than 70% are seen a single time; 1.5% to 2.5% belongs to the top ten. For these TCRs, the target antigens are not known. Cells were stimulated with overlapping HIV-1 Gag 15-mer peptides. CD4+ T cells upregulating both CD40 ligand and CD69 were sorted as responding cells. The source was CD4+ T cells sorted from PBMCs after approximately 18-hour stimulation, collected from a patient who received antiretroviral therapy. All receptors derive from an adult woman with HIV who was CMV-seropositive.

This clone was observed once. The V and J genes are TRBV18 and TRBJ1-1, with D perhaps matching TRBD1 (5 bases). Trimming cost V 5 bases and J 0 bases, with 10 bases left between them. This CDR3 comprises 14 residues. CDR1 is KGHSH, CDR2 LQKENI, per germline. The CDR3 DNA reads as TGTGCCAGCTCAAGACAGTACCTGAACACTGAAGCTTTCTTT. Translation: CASSRQYLNTEAFF.

The chain links TRBV5-1 to TRBJ2-3; TRBD2 is a possible D gene (6 bases). The CDR3 spans 17 residues. Trimming left V 0 bases short and J 0 bases short, with 14 bases between. Germline V gene sequence: CDR1 SGHRS, CDR2 YFSETQ. The CDR3 here is CASSLATGGASTDTQYF. Written as DNA, the CDR3 is TGCGCCAGCAGCTTGGCTACCGGGGGAGCTAGCACAGATACGCAGTATTTT.